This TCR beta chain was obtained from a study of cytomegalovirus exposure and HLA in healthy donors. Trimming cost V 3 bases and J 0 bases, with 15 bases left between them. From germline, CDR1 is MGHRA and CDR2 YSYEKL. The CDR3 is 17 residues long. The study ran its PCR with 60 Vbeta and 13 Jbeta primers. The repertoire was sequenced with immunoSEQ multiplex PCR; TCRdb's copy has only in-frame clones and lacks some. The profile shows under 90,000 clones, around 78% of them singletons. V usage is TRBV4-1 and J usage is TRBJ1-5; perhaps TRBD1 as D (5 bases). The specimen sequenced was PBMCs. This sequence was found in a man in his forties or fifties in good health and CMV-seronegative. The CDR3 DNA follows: TGCGCCAGCAGCCACGTTCGGGGGGGTCATAGCAATCAGCCCCAGCATTTT. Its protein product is CASSHVRGGHSNQPQHF.